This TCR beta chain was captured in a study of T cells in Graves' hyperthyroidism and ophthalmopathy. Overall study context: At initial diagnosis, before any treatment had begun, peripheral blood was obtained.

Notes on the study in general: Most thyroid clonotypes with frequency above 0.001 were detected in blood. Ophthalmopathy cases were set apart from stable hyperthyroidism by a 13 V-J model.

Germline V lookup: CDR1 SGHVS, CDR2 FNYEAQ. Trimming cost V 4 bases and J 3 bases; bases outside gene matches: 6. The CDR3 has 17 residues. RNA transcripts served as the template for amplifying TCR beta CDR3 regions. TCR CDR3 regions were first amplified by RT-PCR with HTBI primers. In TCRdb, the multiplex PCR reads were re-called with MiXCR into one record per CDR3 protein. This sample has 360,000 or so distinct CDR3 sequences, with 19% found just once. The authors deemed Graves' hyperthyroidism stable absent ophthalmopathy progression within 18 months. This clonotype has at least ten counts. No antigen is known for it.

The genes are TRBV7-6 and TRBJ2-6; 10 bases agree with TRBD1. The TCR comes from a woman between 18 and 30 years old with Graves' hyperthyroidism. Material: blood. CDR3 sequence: CASSSDRGRFGANVLTF. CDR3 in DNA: TGTGCCAGCAGCTCCGACAGGGGGCGTTTTGGGGCCAACGTCCTGACTTTC.